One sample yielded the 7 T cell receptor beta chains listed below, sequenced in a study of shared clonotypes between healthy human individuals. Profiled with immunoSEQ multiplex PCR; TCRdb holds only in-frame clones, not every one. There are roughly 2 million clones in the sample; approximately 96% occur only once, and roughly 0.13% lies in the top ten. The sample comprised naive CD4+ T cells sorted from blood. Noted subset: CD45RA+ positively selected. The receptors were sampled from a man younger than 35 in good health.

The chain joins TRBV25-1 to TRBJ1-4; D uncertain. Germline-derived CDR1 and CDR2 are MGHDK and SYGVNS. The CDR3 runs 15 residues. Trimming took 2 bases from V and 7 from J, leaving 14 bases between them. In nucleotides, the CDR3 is TGTGCCAGCAGTGAAGGTAACAGCATTTCTGAAAAACTGTTTTTT. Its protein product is CASSEGNSISEKLFF.

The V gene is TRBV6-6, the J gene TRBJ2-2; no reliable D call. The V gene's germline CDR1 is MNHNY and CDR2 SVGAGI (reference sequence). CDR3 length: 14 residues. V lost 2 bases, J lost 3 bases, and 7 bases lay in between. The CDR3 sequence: CASSYHSDTGELFF. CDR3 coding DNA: TGTGCCAGCAGTTACCATAGTGACACCGGGGAGCTGTTTTTT.

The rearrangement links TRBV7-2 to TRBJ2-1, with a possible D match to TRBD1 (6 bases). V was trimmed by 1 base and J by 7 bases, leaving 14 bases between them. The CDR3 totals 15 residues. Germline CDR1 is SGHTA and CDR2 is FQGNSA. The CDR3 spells CASSLGIWTANEQFF. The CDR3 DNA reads TGTGCCAGCAGCTTAGGAATTTGGACAGCTAATGAGCAGTTCTTC. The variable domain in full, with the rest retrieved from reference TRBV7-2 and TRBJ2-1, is GAGVSQSPSNKVTEKGKDVELRCDPISGHTALYWYRQSLGQGLEFLIYFQGNSAPDKSGLPSDRFSAERTGGSVSTLTIQRTQQEDSAVYLCASSLGIWTANEQFFGPGTRLTVL.

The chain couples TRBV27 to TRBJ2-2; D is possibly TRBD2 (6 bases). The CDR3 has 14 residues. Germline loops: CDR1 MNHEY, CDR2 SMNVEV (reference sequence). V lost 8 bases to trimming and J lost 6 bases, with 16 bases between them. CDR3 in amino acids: CASGAWGVPGELFF. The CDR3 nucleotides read TGTGCCAGCGGGGCCTGGGGGGTCCCCGGGGAGCTGTTTTTT.

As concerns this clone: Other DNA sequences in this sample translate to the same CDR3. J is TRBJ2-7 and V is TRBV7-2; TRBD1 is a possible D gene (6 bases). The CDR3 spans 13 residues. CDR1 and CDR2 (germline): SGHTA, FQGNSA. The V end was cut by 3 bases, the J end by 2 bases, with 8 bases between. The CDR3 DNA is TGTGCCAGCAGCTTGAACAGGGCCTACGAGCAGTACTTC. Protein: CASSLNRAYEQYF.

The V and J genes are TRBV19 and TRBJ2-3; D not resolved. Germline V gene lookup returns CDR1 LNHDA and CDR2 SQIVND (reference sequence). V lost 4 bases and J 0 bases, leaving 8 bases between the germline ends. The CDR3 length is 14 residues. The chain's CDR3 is CASSTQWSTDTQYF. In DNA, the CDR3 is TGTGCCAGTAGTACCCAATGGAGCACAGATACGCAGTATTTT.

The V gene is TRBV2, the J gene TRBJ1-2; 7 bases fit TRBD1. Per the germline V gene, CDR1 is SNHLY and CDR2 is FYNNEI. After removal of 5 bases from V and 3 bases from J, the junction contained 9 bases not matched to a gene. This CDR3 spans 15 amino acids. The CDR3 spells CASSPRDSRYYGYTF. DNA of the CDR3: TGTGCCAGCAGTCCCCGGGACAGCCGTTACTATGGCTACACCTTC.